This T cell receptor (beta chain) was obtained from a study of blood T cell repertoires in COVID-19 (dated by TCRdb to the early 2020s). About the study as a whole: Collaborator samples came from the United States, Italy and Spain and covered acute and convalescent phases of COVID-19. Nearly every sample came with metadata listing a de-identified subject ID, COVID-19 status, age in years and sex. The repertoires were released in a freely available public database intended as a resource for research on the immune response to SARS-CoV-2. HLA class I and class II types, where available, came from metadata supplied by the sample provider rather than from assay-based typing. The samples were drawn from two sources: the first 160 participants of the ongoing ImmuneRACE study, and 950 to 1,500 subjects contributed by 6 global collaborators. The dataset comprised deeply sampled blood TCRbeta repertoires from subjects exposed to, actively infected with, or recovered from COVID-19. The prospective study material was composed of cDNA or gDNA derived from T cells, B-cell-depleted T cells, or PBMCs. Results and caveats for the whole study, not just this receptor: The amount of clinical and demographic metadata varied by source and participant and was provided uncurated.

At one collaborating source in Seattle, patients were enrolled during active infection and were followed longitudinally through the course of disease. Whole blood was collected in K2EDTA tubes by collaborating institutions according to the institutions' own protocols. For TCRbeta analysis, collaborators shipped samples as frozen whole blood, isolated PBMCs, or DNA extracted from either of those sample types. TCRbeta CDR3 regions were amplified from genomic DNA using the immunoSEQ Assay, a bias-controlled multiplex PCR. Per the original workflow: Nucleated cell counts per sample were estimated from amplification of reference gene primers within the assay. Sequence reads were collapsed and filtered to measure the absolute abundance of every unique TCRbeta CDR3 rearrangement. For each sample, productive Simpson clonality was calculated as the square root of Simpson's diversity index over productive rearrangements. TCRdb took over this immuneACCESS table, retaining in-frame rearrangements with V and J assigned. Such tables are incomplete; in checked studies, under half of the missing clones stem from an unresolved V gene, and the remainder is unexplained. D and trimming come from the DNA, and the V and J calls and clone size come from that table. This sample comprises over 130,000 clones, around 84% of them detected only once. The ten largest clones capture roughly 8.7% of the sample.

From cysteine to phenylalanine, the CDR3 is 16 amino acids long. Only the CDR3 part of the read is kept: 48 bases, read in frame from the first base. The germline V gene (reference sequence) yields MNHEY for CDR1 and SMNVEV for CDR2. V lost 6 bases and J lost 0 bases; the stretch between them is 18 bases long. Points on this clone: Its binding antigen is unknown. Within one base of it there is no much larger clone, and no base qualities were kept.

This TCR came from a man aged 25 to 40 with COVID-19, enrolled during active disease. Sequencing was performed on peripheral blood. The chain is made from TRBV27 and TRBJ2-7; no D gene is confidently identified. The nucleotide sequence reads as follows: TGTGCCAGCAGCCCGGAGAAAGCAAAGAGCTCCTACGAGCAGTACTTC. It is translated as CASSPEKAKSSYEQYF.